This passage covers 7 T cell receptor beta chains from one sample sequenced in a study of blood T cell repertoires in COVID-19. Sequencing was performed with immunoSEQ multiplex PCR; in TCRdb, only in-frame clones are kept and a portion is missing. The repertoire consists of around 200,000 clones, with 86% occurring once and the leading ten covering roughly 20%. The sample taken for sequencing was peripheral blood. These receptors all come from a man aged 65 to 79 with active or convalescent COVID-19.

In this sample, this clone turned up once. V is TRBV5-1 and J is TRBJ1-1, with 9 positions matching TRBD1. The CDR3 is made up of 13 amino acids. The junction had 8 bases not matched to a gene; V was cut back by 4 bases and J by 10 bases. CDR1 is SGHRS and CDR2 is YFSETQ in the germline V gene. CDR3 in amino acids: CASSPRTGVGAFF. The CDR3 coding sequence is TGCGCCAGCAGCCCCAGGACAGGGGTCGGAGCTTTCTTT.

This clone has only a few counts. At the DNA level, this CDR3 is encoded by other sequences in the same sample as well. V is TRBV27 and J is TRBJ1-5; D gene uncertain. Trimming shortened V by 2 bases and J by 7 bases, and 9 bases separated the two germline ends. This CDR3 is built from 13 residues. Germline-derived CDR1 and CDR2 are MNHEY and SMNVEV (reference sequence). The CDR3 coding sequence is TGTGCCAGCAGTTTAGCAGGCGGGCAGCCCCAGCATTTT. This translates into CASSLAGGQPQHF.

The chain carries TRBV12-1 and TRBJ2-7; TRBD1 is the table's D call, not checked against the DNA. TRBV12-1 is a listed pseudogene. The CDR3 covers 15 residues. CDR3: CASSIPGQMVDEQYF. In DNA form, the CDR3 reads TGTGCCAGCAGCATTCCGGGACAGATGGTGGACGAGCAGTACTTC.

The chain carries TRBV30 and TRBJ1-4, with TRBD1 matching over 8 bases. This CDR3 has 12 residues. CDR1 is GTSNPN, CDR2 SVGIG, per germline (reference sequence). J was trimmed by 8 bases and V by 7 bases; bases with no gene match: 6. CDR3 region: CAFDRGGEKLFF. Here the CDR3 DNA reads TGTGCCTTCGACAGGGGTGGCGAAAAACTGTTTTTT.

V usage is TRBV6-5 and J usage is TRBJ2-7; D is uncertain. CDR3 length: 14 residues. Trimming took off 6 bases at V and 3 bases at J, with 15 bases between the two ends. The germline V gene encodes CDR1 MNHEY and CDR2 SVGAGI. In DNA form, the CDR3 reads TGTGCCAGCAGGGCGGTGTGGCGCGACTACGAGCAGTACTTC. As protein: CASRAVWRDYEQYF.

In DNA, the CDR3 is TGTGCCAGCAGCCCCTCCGGGACAGGGATCTACGAGCAGTACTTC. This translates into CASSPSGTGIYEQYF. The chain recombines TRBV5-8 with TRBJ2-7, with TRBD1 matching 9 bases. Trimming at V came to 4 bases and at J to 3 bases, leaving 8 bases not matched to a gene. The CDR3 totals 15 residues. Germline-derived CDR1 and CDR2 are SGHTS and YDEGEE.

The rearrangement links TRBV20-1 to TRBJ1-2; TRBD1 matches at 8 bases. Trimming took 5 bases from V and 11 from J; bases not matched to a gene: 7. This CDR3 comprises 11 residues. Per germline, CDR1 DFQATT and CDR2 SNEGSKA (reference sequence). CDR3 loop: CSAPGQGDYTF. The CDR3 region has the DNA TGCAGTGCTCCCGGACAGGGTGATTACACCTTC.